What follows describes a single T cell receptor (beta chain). The antigen is not known. Germline V CDR1 and CDR2: MGHDK, SYGVNS. V was trimmed by 10 bases and J by 1 base, leaving 16 bases between them. This CDR3 is built from 14 residues. Repertoires were generated with immunoSEQ multiplex PCR, while TCRdb's copy carries only in-frame clones and drops some. The repertoire has roughly 67,000 clones, about nine tenths of them found once; the top ten carry over 0.3%. Autoimmune disease history or systemic immunosuppression excluded patients. This record comes from a study of OX40 agonist ivuxolimab in advanced cancers. Study-level findings and limits: CD8+ T cells (on average) carried more expanded clones than CD4+ T cells.

The source material was CD4+ or CD8+ T cells sorted from blood, sampled in a trial of the OX40 agonist ivuxolimab. The clonotype originates from an adult with an advanced solid tumor such as melanoma, head and neck, liver or kidney cancer. The rearrangement links TRBV25-1 to TRBJ1-1; TRBD1 is a possible D gene (6 bases). CDR3 in DNA: TGTGCCACGGGCCAGGGAGGGGGGAACACTGAAGCTTTCTTT. It encodes CATGQGGGNTEAFF.